This passage covers 30 T cell receptor beta chains from one sample sequenced in a study of blood T cell repertoires in COVID-19. TCRdb's copy holds only in-frame clones and misses some; the assay was immunoSEQ multiplex PCR. The data show about 69,000 clones, with 70% to 85% seen just once and less than 15% held by the top ten. Sequencing input: peripheral blood. The receptors come from a man in his forties or fifties with COVID-19, enrolled during active disease.

J is TRBJ1-3 and V is TRBV7-3; 7 bases are a match to TRBD1. CDR3 size: 16 residues. Unmatched junction bases numbered 5, after V lost 3 bases and J lost 0 bases. CDR1 SGHTA and CDR2 FQGTGA come from the germline V gene. The CDR3 reads CASSFGQAGSGNTIYF. The CDR3 DNA sequence: TGTGCCAGCAGCTTTGGACAGGCGGGCTCTGGAAACACCATATATTTT.

The V call is TRBV11-2, the J call TRBJ2-3, with 7 bases lining up with TRBD2. CDR3 size: 15 residues. CDR1 and CDR2 from the germline V gene are SGHAT and FQNNGV. V lost 2 bases, J lost 0 bases, and 2 bases stayed unmatched. The CDR3 DNA is TGTGCCAGCAGCTTACTAGCGGCTAGCACAGATACGCAGTATTTT. This sequence encodes CASSLLAASTDTQYF.

This chain connects TRBV6-6 to TRBJ1-2; D remains ambiguous. The CDR3 spans 12 residues. V lost 7 bases to trimming and J lost 3 bases, with 9 bases between them. Germline V CDR1 and CDR2: MNHNY, SVGAGI (reference sequence). The CDR3 DNA reads as TGTGCCAGCACCTCAGATGACTATGGCTACACCTTC. Translated, it gives CASTSDDYGYTF.

The chain is built from TRBV6-2 or TRBV6-3 and TRBJ2-7; 9 bases align to TRBD1. The length of the CDR3 is 15 residues. Germline lookup yields CDR1 MNHEY and CDR2 SVGEGT. V lost 6 bases and J lost 5; bases outside the gene matches: 11. In nucleotides, the CDR3 is TGTGCCAGCAGCCTGGGCGGGACAGGGCCCCACGAGCAGTACTTC. Encoded protein: CASSLGGTGPHEQYF.

This chain connects TRBV30 to TRBJ1-2; 10 bases agree with TRBD1. The V segment lost 2 bases and the J segment 8 bases; nucleotides outside the gene matches: 11. Germline CDR1 reads GTSNPN; CDR2 reads SVGIG (reference sequence). The CDR3 has 15 residues. Here the CDR3 DNA reads TGTGCCTGGAGTCCCTCCGGACAGGGGGTAGGCGGCTACACCTTC. The encoded protein is CAWSPSGQGVGGYTF.

This chain links TRBV9 with TRBJ1-3, with D perhaps matching TRBD1 (5 bases). The germline V and J ends were trimmed by 0 bases and 3 bases, with 13 bases remaining between them. Germline CDR1 is SGDLS and CDR2 is YYNGEE. The CDR3 covers 16 residues. CDR3 sequence: CASSVGRDLGGNTIYF. DNA of the CDR3: TGTGCCAGCAGCGTAGGAAGGGACTTAGGTGGAAACACCATATATTTT.

The chain employs TRBV4-1 and TRBJ1-5, with D possibly matching TRBD1 (6 bases). Germline assignment: CDR1 MGHRA and CDR2 YSYEKL. V lost 3 bases, J lost 1 base, and 16 bases lay in between. This CDR3 has 17 residues. The CDR3 sequence is CASSHYRGGESNQPQHF. As DNA, the CDR3 is TGCGCCAGCAGCCATTATAGGGGGGGGGAGAGCAATCAGCCCCAGCATTTT.

This chain joins TRBV7-3 and TRBJ2-5; D is possibly TRBD1 (5 bases). This CDR3 is built from 13 residues. Germline assignment: CDR1 SGHTA and CDR2 FQGTGA. V was trimmed by 2 bases and J by 1 base, leaving 5 bases between them. This CDR3 is CASSLGAQETQYF. In nucleotides, the CDR3 is TGTGCCAGCAGCTTAGGGGCCCAAGAGACCCAGTACTTC. The full variable domain, its missing parts supplied by reference TRBV7-3 and TRBJ2-5, is GAGVSQTPSNKVTEKGKYVELRCDPISGHTALYWYRQSLGQGPEFLIYFQGTGAADDSGLPNDRFFAVRPEGSVSTLKIQRTERGDSAVYLCASSLGAQETQYFGPGTRLLVL.

This CDR3 reads CASSLVGLADSTDTQYF. In nucleotides, the CDR3 is TGTGCCAGCAGCTTAGTCGGACTAGCGGATAGCACAGATACGCAGTATTTT. This sequence joins TRBV11-2 and TRBJ2-3, with 10 bases lining up with TRBD2. Germline CDR1 and CDR2: SGHAT and FQNNGV. V lost 1 base, J lost 0 bases, and 4 bases stayed unmatched. This CDR3 is built from 17 residues.

CDR3 coding DNA: TGTGCCAGCAGATTAACCGGGACAGGTGAAGCTTTCTTT. The encoded protein is CASRLTGTGEAFF. The V and J genes are TRBV7-6 and TRBJ1-1; 8 bases are shared with TRBD1. The V gene end was trimmed by 6 bases and the J gene end by 7 bases; junction bases not matched to a gene: 7. CDR1 and CDR2 (germline): SGHVS, FNYEAQ. The CDR3 has 13 amino acids.

CDR3 DNA: TGTGCCAGCAGTTTATACTTGACTAGCGGGGGACCTGTTATAGATACGCAGTATTTT. Amino acids: CASSLYLTSGGPVIDTQYF. This chain connects TRBV27 to TRBJ2-3; TRBD2 agrees at 12 bases. The V segment lost 1 base and the J segment 5 bases; nucleotides outside the gene matches: 13. The CDR3 totals 19 residues. The germline CDR1 and CDR2 sequences are MNHEY and SMNVEV (reference sequence).

The CDR3 DNA is TGTGCCATCACGCGGGAAAGGGCCACTGAAGCTTTCTTT. It codes for CAITRERATEAFF. The rearrangement uses TRBV10-3 and TRBJ1-1; D remains ambiguous. The CDR3 extends over 13 amino acids. Germline CDR1 is ENHRY and CDR2 is SYGVKD. The V end was cut by 7 bases, the J end by 4 bases, with 13 bases between.

J is TRBJ2-7 and V is TRBV2; 10 bases line up with TRBD1. CDR1 SNHLY and CDR2 FYNNEI come from the germline V gene. J was trimmed by 2 bases and V by 6 bases; bases with no gene match: 10. The CDR3 length is 16 residues. The DNA for the CDR3 is TGTGCCAGCAGGGCCGGGACAGGGGTTTTTGCCTACGAGCAGTACTTC. It yields the protein CASRAGTGVFAYEQYF.

V is TRBV2 and J is TRBJ1-1; a weak D match, TRBD1 (6 bases). This CDR3 is built from 12 residues. Germline V gene lookup returns CDR1 SNHLY and CDR2 FYNNEI. The CDR3 bases are TGTGTCACCCGGGCAGGGGTCACTGAAGCTTTCTTT. Amino acids: CVTRAGVTEAFF.

The chain carries TRBV2 and TRBJ1-3; tentative D call: TRBD1 (6 bases). V lost 8 bases and J 8 bases, leaving 19 bases between the germline ends. The CDR3 loop spans 14 amino acids. In germline, CDR1 is SNHLY, CDR2 FYNNEI. CDR3 loop: CASDSGQGRHTIYF. For the CDR3, the DNA is TGTGCCAGCGATTCGGGGCAGGGGCGGCACACCATATATTTT.

The chain recombines TRBV7-9 with TRBJ1-2; tentative D call: TRBD1 (6 bases). Looked up from germline, CDR1 is SEHNR and CDR2 is FQNEAQ (reference sequence). The ends were cut back, 5 bases at V and 5 bases at J, with 18 bases in the middle. The CDR3 loop spans 15 amino acids. The CDR3 protein is CASSLPQQGDYGYTF. CDR3 in DNA: TGTGCCAGCAGCCTACCGCAACAGGGAGATTATGGCTACACCTTC.

V usage is TRBV14 and J usage is TRBJ2-2; 10 bases align to TRBD2. The CDR3 runs 16 residues. From germline, CDR1 is SGHDN and CDR2 FVKESK. V dropped 4 bases and J dropped 3; count of bases not matched to a gene: 5. This chain's CDR3 is CASSRGTSAYTGELFF. DNA of the CDR3: TGTGCCAGCAGCCGAGGGACTAGCGCATACACCGGGGAGCTGTTTTTT.

V is TRBV18 and J is TRBJ2-7; D may be TRBD1 (6 bases). Germline CDR1 reads KGHSH; CDR2 reads LQKENI. V lost 1 base and J 3 bases, leaving 10 bases between the germline ends. The CDR3 has 14 amino acids. The CDR3 DNA reads TGTGCCAGCTCACCACAGAACAGGGACTACGAGCAGTACTTC. Its translation: CASSPQNRDYEQYF.

The chain employs TRBV6-5 and TRBJ1-1; TRBD1 aligns across 9 bases. The CDR3 spans 15 residues. The germline V gene has CDR1 MNHEY and CDR2 SVGAGI. V shed 4 bases and J 10 bases; nucleotides not matched to a gene: 13. CDR3 DNA sequence: TGTGCCAGCAGTTCGTATAACAGGGGGCAGGGGGGAGCTTTCTTT. This encodes CASSSYNRGQGGAFF.

This rearrangement joins TRBV2 to TRBJ2-7; D call uncertain. The germline V gene encodes CDR1 SNHLY and CDR2 FYNNEI. The CDR3 loop spans 12 amino acids. The V end was cut by 6 bases, the J end by 2 bases, with 8 bases between. CDR3 sequence: CASRQNAYEQYF. As DNA, the CDR3 is TGTGCCAGCAGACAGAACGCCTACGAGCAGTACTTC. The full variable domain, completed using reference TRBV2 and TRBJ2-7, is EPEVTQTPSHQVTQMGQEVILRCVPISNHLYFYWYRQILGQKVEFLVSFYNNEISEKSEIFDDQFSVERPDGSNFTLKIRSTKLEDSAMYFCASRQNAYEQYFGPGTRLTVT.

This chain joins TRBV13 and TRBJ2-7; no clear D. This CDR3 is 12 amino acids long. V dropped 3 bases and J dropped 0 bases, with 3 bases sitting between them. Germline values: CDR1 PRHDT, CDR2 FYEKMQ (reference sequence). The CDR3 DNA is TGTGCCAGCAGCTTTAGCTCCTACGAGCAGTACTTC. It codes for CASSFSSYEQYF.

V usage is TRBV2 and J usage is TRBJ2-1; TRBD2 is a possible D gene (6 bases). Between the trimmed V and J ends, which lost 8 bases and 5 bases, there was a span of 13 bases. The V gene's germline CDR1 is SNHLY and CDR2 FYNNEI. This CDR3 contains 13 residues. The CDR3 coding sequence is TGTGCCAGCTTCGGGCTAGCGAACAATGAGCAGTTCTTC. The encoded protein is CASFGLANNEQFF.

This clone occurred once. The chain has TRBV5-1 and TRBJ2-1, with TRBD1 identical over 7 bases. V was pared by 7 bases and J by 6 bases, with 10 bases of the junction left unmatched. The germline CDR1 and CDR2 sequences are SGHRS and YFSETQ. This CDR3 contains 14 residues. CDR3 protein: CASRRQGRVNEQFF. CDR3 nucleotide sequence: TGCGCCAGCCGGCGACAGGGTAGGGTCAATGAGCAGTTCTTC.

The chain recombines TRBV10-3 with TRBJ1-2, with 10 positions matching TRBD1. The germline gives CDR1 ENHRY, CDR2 SYGVKD. This CDR3 is built from 16 residues. J gave up 5 bases and V 2 bases, and 8 bases lay outside the gene matches. CDR3 nucleotide sequence: TGTGCCATCAGTGAGGGCGGGACAGGGGCATTTTATGGCTACACCTTC. Protein product: CAISEGGTGAFYGYTF.

This chain uses TRBV7-3 with TRBJ2-7; D gene ambiguous. Germline lookup yields CDR1 SGHTA and CDR2 FQGTGA. The CDR3 spans 13 residues. Trimming cost V 1 base and J 6 bases, with 10 bases left between them. CDR3 amino acids: CASSLMVGREQYF. DNA for the CDR3: TGTGCCAGCAGCTTAATGGTTGGGCGCGAGCAGTACTTC.

V usage is TRBV19 and J usage is TRBJ2-5; D remains unclear. V was pared by 2 bases and J by 4 bases, with 11 bases between. CDR3 length equals 14 residues. Germline CDR1 LNHDA, CDR2 SQIVND (reference sequence). The CDR3 nucleotides are TGTGCCAGTAGTATAACGGCGGATATAGAGACCCAGTACTTC. Protein product: CASSITADIETQYF. Based on the CDR3 plus reference TRBV19 and TRBJ2-5, the full variable domain is DGGITQSPKYLFRKEGQNVTLSCEQNLNHDAMYWYRQDPGQGLRLIYYSQIVNDFQKGDIAEGYSVSREKKESFPLTVTSAQKNPTAFYLCASSITADIETQYFGPGTRLLVL.

The rearrangement joins TRBV11-2 to TRBJ2-3; 13 positions agree with TRBD2. V was pared by 4 bases and J by 1 base, with 11 bases of the junction left unmatched. CDR3 size: 19 residues. From germline, CDR1 is SGHAT and CDR2 FQNNGV. CDR3 DNA: TGTGCCAGCAGCTCTACCGGGACTAGCGGGGTGGTTGGCACAGATACGCAGTATTTT. It translates to CASSSTGTSGVVGTDTQYF.

The V gene is TRBV5-1, the J gene TRBJ1-5; a possible D gene is TRBD1 (5 bases). The V gene's germline CDR1 is SGHRS and CDR2 YFSETQ. Trimming cost V 2 bases and J 7 bases, with 16 bases left between them. CDR3 length: 15 amino acids. The CDR3 DNA is TGCGCCAGCAGCTTTCAAGGGGAGGAGGCCCAGCCCCAGCATTTT. This gives the protein CASSFQGEEAQPQHF.

The chain links TRBV9 to TRBJ2-5, with D hard to call. The germline V gene has CDR1 SGDLS and CDR2 YYNGEE. Trimming removed 0 bases from V and 5 bases from J, with 8 bases in between. The CDR3 runs 13 residues. The CDR3 reads CASSVDIKETQYF. In DNA, the CDR3 is TGTGCCAGCAGCGTAGACATCAAGGAGACCCAGTACTTC.

The table lists this clone with a count of one. The chain links TRBV7-2 to TRBJ2-1, with D perhaps TRBD1 (6 bases). This CDR3 spans 15 amino acids. The ends were cut back, 3 bases at V and 4 bases at J, with 13 bases in the middle. Germline V gene sequence: CDR1 SGHTA, CDR2 FQGNSA. This chain's CDR3 is CASSLGAFRYNEQFF. As DNA, the CDR3 is TGTGCCAGCAGCTTGGGGGCTTTCAGGTACAATGAGCAGTTCTTC.